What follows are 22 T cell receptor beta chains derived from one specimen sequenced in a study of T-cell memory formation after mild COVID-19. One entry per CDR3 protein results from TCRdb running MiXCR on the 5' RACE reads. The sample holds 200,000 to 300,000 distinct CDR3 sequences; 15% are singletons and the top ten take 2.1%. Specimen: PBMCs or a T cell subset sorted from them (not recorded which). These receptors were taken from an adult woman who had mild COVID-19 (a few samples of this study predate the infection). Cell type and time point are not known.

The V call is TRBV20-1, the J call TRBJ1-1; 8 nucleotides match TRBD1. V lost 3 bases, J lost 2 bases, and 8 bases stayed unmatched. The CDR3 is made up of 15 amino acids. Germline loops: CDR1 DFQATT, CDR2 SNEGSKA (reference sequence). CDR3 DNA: TGCAGTGCTAGCCCAGGGGGCAGATTAAACACTGAAGCTTTCTTT. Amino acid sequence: CSASPGGRLNTEAFF.

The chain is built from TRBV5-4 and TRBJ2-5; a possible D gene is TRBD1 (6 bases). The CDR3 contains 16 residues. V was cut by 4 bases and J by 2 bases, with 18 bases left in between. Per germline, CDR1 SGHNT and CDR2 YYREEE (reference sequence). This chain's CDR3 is CASSIRDNPSQETQYF. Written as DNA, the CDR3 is TGTGCCAGCAGCATCCGGGACAACCCATCACAAGAGACCCAGTACTTC. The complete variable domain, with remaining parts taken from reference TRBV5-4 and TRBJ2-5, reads ETGVTQSPTHLIKTRGQQVTLRCSSQSGHNTVSWYQQALGQGPQFIFQYYREEENGRGNFPPRFSGLQFPNYSSELNVNALELDDSALYLCASSIRDNPSQETQYFGPGTRLLVL.

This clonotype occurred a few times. The CDR3 is CSARATLTTEAFF. For the CDR3, the DNA is TGCAGTGCTAGAGCGACGTTAACCACTGAAGCTTTCTTT. The genes are TRBV20-1 and TRBJ1-1, with no clear D. The V gene lost 1 base and the J gene lost 4 bases, with 10 bases spanning the gap. The V gene's germline CDR1 is DFQATT and CDR2 SNEGSKA (reference sequence). This CDR3 region has 13 residues.

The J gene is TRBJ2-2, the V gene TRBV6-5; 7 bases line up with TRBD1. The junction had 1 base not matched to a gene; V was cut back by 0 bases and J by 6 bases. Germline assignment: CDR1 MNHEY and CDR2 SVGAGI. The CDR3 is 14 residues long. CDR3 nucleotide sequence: TGTGCCAGCAGTTACTCGACAGGGCCCGGGGAGCTGTTTTTT. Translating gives CASSYSTGPGELFF.

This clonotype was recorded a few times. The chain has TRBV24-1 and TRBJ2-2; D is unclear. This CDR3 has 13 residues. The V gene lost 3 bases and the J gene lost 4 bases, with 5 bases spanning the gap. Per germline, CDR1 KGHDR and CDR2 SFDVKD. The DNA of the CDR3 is TGTGCCACCAGTGATGGACCCACCGGGGAGCTGTTTTTT. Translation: CATSDGPTGELFF.

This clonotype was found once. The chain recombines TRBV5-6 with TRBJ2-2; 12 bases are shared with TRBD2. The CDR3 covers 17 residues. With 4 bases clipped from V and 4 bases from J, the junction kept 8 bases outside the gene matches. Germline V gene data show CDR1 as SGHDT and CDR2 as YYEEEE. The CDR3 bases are TGTGCCAGCAGCCCGGAGGTGACTAGCGGGAGCACCGGGGAGCTGTTTTTT. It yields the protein CASSPEVTSGSTGELFF.

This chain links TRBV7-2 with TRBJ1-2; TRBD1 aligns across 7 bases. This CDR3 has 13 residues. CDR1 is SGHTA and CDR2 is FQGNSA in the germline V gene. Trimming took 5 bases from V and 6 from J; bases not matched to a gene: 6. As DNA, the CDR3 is TGTGCCAGCAGCGTCACAGGGGTAGATGGCTACACCTTC. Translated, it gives CASSVTGVDGYTF.

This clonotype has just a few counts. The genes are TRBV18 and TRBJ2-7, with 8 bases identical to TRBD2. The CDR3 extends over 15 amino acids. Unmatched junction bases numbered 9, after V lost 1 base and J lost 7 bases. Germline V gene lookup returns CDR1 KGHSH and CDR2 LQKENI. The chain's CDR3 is CASSPRVLAAEEQYF. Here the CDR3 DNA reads TGTGCCAGCTCACCACGTGTACTAGCGGCAGAAGAGCAGTACTTC.

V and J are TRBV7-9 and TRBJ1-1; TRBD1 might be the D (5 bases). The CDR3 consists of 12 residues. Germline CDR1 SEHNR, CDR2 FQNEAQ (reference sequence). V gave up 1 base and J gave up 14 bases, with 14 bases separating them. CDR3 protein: CASSLEAGPKFF. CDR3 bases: TGTGCCAGCAGCTTAGAGGCAGGGCCCAAATTCTTT.

The CDR3 nucleotides read TGTGCCAGCAGTATCACAGGACAGGGCCCAGAGACCCAGTACTTC. Translated: CASSITGQGPETQYF. The rearrangement links TRBV7-9 to TRBJ2-5, with TRBD1 identical over 8 bases. CDR1 SEHNR and CDR2 FQNEAQ come from the germline V gene (reference sequence). The length of the CDR3 is 15 residues. V shed 6 bases, J shed 4 bases, and the junction held 10 bases outside the gene matches. Complete variable domain (other parts from reference TRBV7-9 and TRBJ2-5): DTGVSQNPRHKITKRGQNVTFRCDPISEHNRLYWYRQTLGQGPEFLTYFQNEAQLEKSRLLSDRFSAERPKGSFSTLEIQRTEQGDSAMYLCASSITGQGPETQYFGPGTRLLVL.

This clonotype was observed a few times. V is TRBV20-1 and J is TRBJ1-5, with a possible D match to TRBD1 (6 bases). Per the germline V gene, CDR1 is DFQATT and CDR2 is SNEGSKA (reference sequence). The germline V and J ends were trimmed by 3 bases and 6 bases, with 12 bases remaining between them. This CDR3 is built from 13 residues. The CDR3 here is CSASTGNSQPQHF. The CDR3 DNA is TGCAGTGCTAGTACAGGGAATAGTCAGCCCCAGCATTTT.

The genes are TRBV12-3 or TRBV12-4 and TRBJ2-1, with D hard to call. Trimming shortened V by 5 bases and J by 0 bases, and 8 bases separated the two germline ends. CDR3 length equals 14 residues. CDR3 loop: CASSARSSYNEQFF. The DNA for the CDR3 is TGTGCCAGCAGTGCTAGGAGCTCCTACAATGAGCAGTTCTTC.

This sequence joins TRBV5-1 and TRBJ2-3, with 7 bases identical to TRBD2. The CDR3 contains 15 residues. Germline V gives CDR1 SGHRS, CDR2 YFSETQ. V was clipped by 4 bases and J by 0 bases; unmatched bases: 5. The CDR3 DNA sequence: TGCGCCAGCAGCACCGGTAGCGGGAGCACAGATACGCAGTATTTT. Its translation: CASSTGSGSTDTQYF.

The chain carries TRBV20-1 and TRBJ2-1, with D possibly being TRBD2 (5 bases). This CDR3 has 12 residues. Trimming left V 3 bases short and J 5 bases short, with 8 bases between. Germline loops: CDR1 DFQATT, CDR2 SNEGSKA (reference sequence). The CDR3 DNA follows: TGCAGTGCTAGGTTCGGGGACAATGAGCAGTTCTTC. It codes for CSARFGDNEQFF.

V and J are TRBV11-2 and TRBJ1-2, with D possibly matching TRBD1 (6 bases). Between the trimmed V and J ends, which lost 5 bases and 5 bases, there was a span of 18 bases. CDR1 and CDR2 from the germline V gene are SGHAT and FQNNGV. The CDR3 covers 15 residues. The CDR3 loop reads CASSRLLAGVYGYTF. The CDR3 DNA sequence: TGTGCCAGCAGCCGGTTACTCGCAGGGGTTTATGGCTACACCTTC. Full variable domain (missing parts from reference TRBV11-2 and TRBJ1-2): EAGVAQSPRYKIIEKRQSVAFWCNPISGHATLYWYQQILGQGPKLLIQFQNNGVVDDSQLPKDRFSAERLKGVDSTLKIQPAKLEDSAVYLCASSRLLAGVYGYTFGSGTRLTVV.

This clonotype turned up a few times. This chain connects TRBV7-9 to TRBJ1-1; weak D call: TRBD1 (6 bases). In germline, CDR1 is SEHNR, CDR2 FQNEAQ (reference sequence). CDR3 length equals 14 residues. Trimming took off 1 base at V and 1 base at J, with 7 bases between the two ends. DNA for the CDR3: TGTGCCAGCAGCTTAGAAGGGGGGAACACTGAAGCTTTCTTT. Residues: CASSLEGGNTEAFF.

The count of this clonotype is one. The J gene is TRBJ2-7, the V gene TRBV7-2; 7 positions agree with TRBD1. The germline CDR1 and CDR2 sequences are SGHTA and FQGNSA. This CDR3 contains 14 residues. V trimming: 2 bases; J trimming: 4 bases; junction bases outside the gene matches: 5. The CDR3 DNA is TGTGCCAGCAGCTTACATACAGGGGTGTACGAGCAGTACTTC. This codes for CASSLHTGVYEQYF.

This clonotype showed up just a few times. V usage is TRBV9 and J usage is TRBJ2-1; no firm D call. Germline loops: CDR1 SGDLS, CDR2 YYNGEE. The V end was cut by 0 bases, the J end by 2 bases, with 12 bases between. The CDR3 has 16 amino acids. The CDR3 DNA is TGTGCCAGCAGCGTAGGAGGTCATGGAGCCTACAATGAGCAGTTCTTC. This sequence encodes CASSVGGHGAYNEQFF.

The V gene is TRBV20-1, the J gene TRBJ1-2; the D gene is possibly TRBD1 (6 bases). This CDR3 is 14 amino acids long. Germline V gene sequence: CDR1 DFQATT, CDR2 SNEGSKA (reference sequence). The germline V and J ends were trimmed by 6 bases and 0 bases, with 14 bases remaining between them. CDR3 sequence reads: CSARGGGANYGYTF. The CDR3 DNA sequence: TGCAGTGCGCGAGGGGGGGGAGCTAACTATGGCTACACCTTC.

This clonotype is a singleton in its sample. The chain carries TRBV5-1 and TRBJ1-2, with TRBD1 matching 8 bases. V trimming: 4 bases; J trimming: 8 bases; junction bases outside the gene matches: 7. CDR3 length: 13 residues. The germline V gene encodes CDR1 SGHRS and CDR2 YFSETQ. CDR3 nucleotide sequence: TGCGCCAGCAGCGTCGGACAGGGTGGGGGCTACACCTTC. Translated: CASSVGQGGGYTF.

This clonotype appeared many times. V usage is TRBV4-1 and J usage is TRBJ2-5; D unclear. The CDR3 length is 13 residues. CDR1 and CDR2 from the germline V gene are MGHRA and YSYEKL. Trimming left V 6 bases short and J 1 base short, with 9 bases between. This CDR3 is CASSRAVQETQYF. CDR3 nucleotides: TGCGCCAGCAGTCGGGCTGTCCAAGAGACCCAGTACTTC.

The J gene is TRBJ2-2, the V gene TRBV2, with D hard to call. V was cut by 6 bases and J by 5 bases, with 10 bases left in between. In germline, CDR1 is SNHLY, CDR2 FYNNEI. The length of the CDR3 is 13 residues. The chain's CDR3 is CASRATVTGELFF. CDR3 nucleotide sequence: TGTGCCAGCAGGGCGACTGTGACCGGGGAGCTGTTTTTT.